Each of the 16 T cell receptor beta chains below was sequenced from the same sample in a study of blood T cell repertoires in COVID-19 (dated by TCRdb to 2019 to 2021). Library method: the immunoSEQ multiplex PCR assay. This is the immuneACCESS table as TCRdb keeps it, with only in-frame sequences that have V and J called. A part of the clones is gone; compared with another copy, unresolved V genes explain less than half, and the rest is unexplained. The sample table shows under 350,000 clones, and 80% to 90% are seen once. The ten biggest clones cover about 4.6% of the sample. The sequenced sample consisted of peripheral blood. These TCRs come from a man between 40 and 49 years old with acute or convalescent COVID-19.

The chain is built from TRBV5-8 and TRBJ1-1; tentative D call: TRBD1 (6 bases). The V end was cut by 0 bases, the J end by 5 bases, with 17 bases between. The CDR3 covers 16 residues. The germline gives CDR1 SGHTS, CDR2 YDEGEE. In DNA form, the CDR3 reads TGTGCCAGCAGCTTGGATTACCGGGGGGCAGATACTGAAGCTTTCTTT. Translation gives CASSLDYRGADTEAFF.

This clone has only one observation. The chain employs TRBV6-5 and TRBJ2-2; 10 nucleotides line up with TRBD1. V dropped 8 bases and J dropped 5; count of bases not matched to a gene: 8. This CDR3 region has 15 residues. Germline V gene data show CDR1 as MNHEY and CDR2 as SVGAGI. CDR3 in DNA: TGTGCCAGCTTTAGACAGGGGGCCAGAACCGGGGAGCTGTTTTTT. Amino acids: CASFRQGARTGELFF.

CDR3 nucleotide sequence: TGTGCCAGCAGCTATGGACTCATCTACAATGAGCAGTTCTTC. Its protein is CASSYGLIYNEQFF. This chain connects TRBV11-1 to TRBJ2-1, with D possibly matching TRBD2 (5 bases). Trimming left V 4 bases short and J 3 bases short, with 10 bases between. CDR1 and CDR2 (germline): SGHAT, FQDESV (reference sequence). The CDR3 has 14 residues. Full variable domain (outside the CDR3, taken from reference TRBV11-1 and TRBJ2-1): EAEVAQSPRYKITEKSQAVAFWCDPISGHATLYWYRQILGQGPELLVQFQDESVVDDSQLPKDRFSAERLKGVDSTLKIQPAELGDSAMYLCASSYGLIYNEQFFGPGTRLTVL.

The V and J genes are TRBV7-3 and TRBJ1-1; weak D call: TRBD1 (5 bases). The CDR3 has 13 residues. V was pared by 4 bases and J by 4 bases, with 10 bases between. Germline loops: CDR1 SGHTA, CDR2 FQGTGA. The CDR3 nucleotides read TGTGCCAGCAGCTCCCAGGGCGGCACTGAAGCTTTCTTT. This sequence encodes CASSSQGGTEAFF.

This clone was seen a single time. The chain employs TRBV5-4 and TRBJ2-3; 12 bases agree with TRBD2. Germline CDR1 SGHNT, CDR2 YYREEE (reference sequence). The CDR3 loop spans 15 amino acids. V lost 3 bases and J lost 7; bases outside the gene matches: 6. CDR3 nucleotide sequence: TGTGCCAGCAGCTCCGGGACTAGCGGGTATAATACGCAGTATTTT. Its protein is CASSSGTSGYNTQYF.

The gene calls are TRBV4-1 and TRBJ1-5; a possible D gene is TRBD1 (5 bases). Germline CDR1 reads MGHRA; CDR2 reads YSYEKL. This CDR3 has 17 residues. Trimming took 1 base from V and 6 from J, leaving 19 bases between them. CDR3: CASSQAFQGPLGQPQHF. DNA for the CDR3: TGCGCCAGCAGCCAAGCTTTCCAGGGCCCCTTGGGTCAGCCCCAGCATTTT.

The gene calls are TRBV2 and TRBJ2-1, with 10 bases matching TRBD2. Germline trimming cut 5 bases from V and 9 bases from J; bases unmatched to any gene: 7. CDR3 length: 14 amino acids. Germline values: CDR1 SNHLY, CDR2 FYNNEI. The CDR3, as DNA: TGTGCCAGCAGTCAGGTTTCTAGCGGGGGTGAGCAGTTCTTC. It codes for CASSQVSSGGEQFF.

V gene TRBV5-4 combines with J gene TRBJ1-2; the D gene is possibly TRBD1 (5 bases). V lost 0 bases and J 6 bases, leaving 12 bases between the germline ends. This CDR3 is built from 14 residues. Germline V gene sequence: CDR1 SGHNT, CDR2 YYREEE (reference sequence). The CDR3 DNA reads as TGTGCCAGCAGCTTGGGTAGCAGGGAGGATGGCTACACCTTC. As protein: CASSLGSREDGYTF.

The genes are TRBV7-2 and TRBJ2-2, with TRBD2 identical over 16 bases. Trimming took 3 bases from V and 5 from J; bases not matched to a gene: 6. From germline, CDR1 is SGHTA and CDR2 FQGNSA. The CDR3 is 18 residues long. CDR3 amino acids: CASSFTGLAGGRTGELFF. The DNA for the CDR3 is TGTGCCAGCAGCTTTACGGGACTAGCGGGGGGGCGGACCGGGGAGCTGTTTTTT.

This clone has a single count. The CDR3, as DNA: TGTGCCAGCAGTCGTTTCAGGGCAAGGTCACCCCTCCACTTT. Translated: CASSRFRARSPLHF. The chain couples TRBV6-5 to TRBJ1-6; the D gene is possibly TRBD1 (5 bases). CDR3 size: 14 residues. V lost 5 bases and J 10 bases, leaving 15 bases between the germline ends. Per the germline V gene, CDR1 is MNHEY and CDR2 is SVGAGI.

V is TRBV2 and J is TRBJ1-2, with 9 bases lining up with TRBD1. Unmatched junction bases numbered 9, after V lost 6 bases and J lost 7 bases. Germline V gene data show CDR1 as SNHLY and CDR2 as FYNNEI. The CDR3 contains 14 residues. CDR3 protein: CASRQPTGGGGYTF. The CDR3 DNA sequence: TGTGCCAGCAGACAGCCGACAGGGGGGGGTGGCTACACCTTC.

The gene calls are TRBV2 and TRBJ2-7; no definite D call. From germline, CDR1 is SNHLY and CDR2 FYNNEI. With 2 bases removed from V and 4 bases from J, the gap between germline ends came to 9 bases. The CDR3 loop spans 13 amino acids. The CDR3 DNA reads TGTGCCAGCAGTGAACGCGGCCCGTACGAGCAGTACTTC. This codes for CASSERGPYEQYF. The entire variable domain, with the rest obtained from reference TRBV2 and TRBJ2-7, is as follows: EPEVTQTPSHQVTQMGQEVILRCVPISNHLYFYWYRQILGQKVEFLVSFYNNEISEKSEIFDDQFSVERPDGSNFTLKIRSTKLEDSAMYFCASSERGPYEQYFGPGTRLTVT.

The chain links TRBV24-1 to TRBJ1-5; the D gene is possibly TRBD1 (5 bases). The CDR3 covers 14 residues. V was shortened by 4 bases and J by 11 bases, with 17 bases between the two germline ends. The V gene's germline CDR1 is KGHDR and CDR2 SFDVKD. CDR3 sequence: CATSDPKGEPAQHF. DNA of the CDR3: TGTGCCACCAGTGACCCAAAAGGGGAACCAGCCCAGCATTTT.

The rearrangement uses TRBV7-9 and TRBJ1-5, with TRBD1 matching 11 bases. The V segment lost 4 bases and the J segment 6 bases; nucleotides outside the gene matches: 2. This CDR3 spans 14 amino acids. The germline CDR1 and CDR2 sequences are SEHNR and FQNEAQ (reference sequence). CDR3 loop: CASSSGQGAQPQHF. The CDR3 bases are TGTGCCAGCAGCTCCGGACAGGGGGCTCAGCCCCAGCATTTT.

The V call is TRBV10-3, the J call TRBJ2-3, with D perhaps TRBD1 (6 bases). This CDR3 is 15 amino acids long. Germline-derived CDR1 and CDR2 are ENHRY and SYGVKD. V shed 3 bases and J shed 0 bases, with 10 bases lying between them. CDR3 bases: TGTGCCATCAGTGATACAGGGTCTAGCACAGATACGCAGTATTTT. Its protein is CAISDTGSSTDTQYF.

This clone was observed once. The CDR3 spells CASSLELAADTQYF. The CDR3 bases are TGTGCCAGCAGCTTGGAACTAGCTGCAGATACGCAGTATTTT. The chain joins TRBV5-4 to TRBJ2-3; D is perhaps TRBD2 (6 bases). The CDR3 contains 14 residues. V was cut by 0 bases and J by 4 bases, with 9 bases left in between. Germline loops: CDR1 SGHNT, CDR2 YYREEE (reference sequence). The full variable domain, rest sourced from reference TRBV5-4 and TRBJ2-3, is ETGVTQSPTHLIKTRGQQVTLRCSSQSGHNTVSWYQQALGQGPQFIFQYYREEENGRGNFPPRFSGLQFPNYSSELNVNALELDDSALYLCASSLELAADTQYFGPGTRLTVL.